The TCR beta chain described here comes from a study of control samples from healthy donors and cancer patients. Data came from immunoSEQ multiplex PCR; TCRdb stores just in-frame clones and leaves some out. The sample includes about 35,000 clones, 85% to 95% of them seen just once. The germline gives CDR1 SGHTA, CDR2 FQGNSA. V dropped 1 base and J dropped 2 bases, with 6 bases sitting between them. The CDR3 length is 13 residues. The rearrangement joins TRBV7-2 to TRBJ2-7; TRBD1 or TRBD2 may be the D gene (5 bases each). This sequence originates from a man aged 35 to 55 with colorectal cancer. The sequencing sample was made of PBMCs. CDR3: CASSLGGPYEQYF. CDR3 in DNA: TGTGCCAGCAGCTTAGGGGGACCCTACGAGCAGTACTTC.